The 8 T cell receptor beta chains below all came from one sample that was sequenced in a study of patients and donors after allogeneic stem cell transplantation. MiXCR, applied by TCRdb to the RT-PCR reads, yields one record per CDR3 protein. The sample lists roughly 200,000 distinct CDR3 sequences, 41% occurring once. The sequenced sample consisted of blood, either unsorted or a sorted T cell fraction (not recorded which). Receptors originate from a human donor who was either an allogeneic HSCT recipient or a stem cell or donor lymphocyte infusion donor (not recorded which). It is not recorded whose cells these are; they may come from a transplant donor.

The chain employs TRBV6-1 and TRBJ2-7; TRBD2 matches 10 bases. The CDR3 is made up of 15 amino acids. Germline CDR1 and CDR2: MNHNS and SASEGT. V lost 2 bases to trimming and J lost 6 bases; unmatched junction nucleotides: 7. The CDR3 DNA reads as TGTGCCAGCAGTGAACGTCCCTGGACTAGCGGCGAGCAGTACTTC. Translation gives CASSERPWTSGEQYF.

The gene calls are TRBV4-3 and TRBJ1-1; 12 nucleotides match TRBD1. Germline CDR1 reads LGHNA; CDR2 reads YSLEER. V was clipped by 4 bases and J by 4 bases; unmatched bases: 4. The CDR3 totals 15 residues. This CDR3 reads CASSLGTGGFTEAFF. Here the CDR3 DNA reads TGCGCCAGCAGCCTAGGGACAGGGGGCTTCACTGAAGCTTTCTTT.

The J gene is TRBJ1-2, the V gene TRBV7-2; no clear D gene. The CDR3 is made up of 16 amino acids. Trimming stripped 3 bases from V and 0 bases from J, with 14 bases between. Germline V gives CDR1 SGHTA, CDR2 FQGNSA. The CDR3 loop reads CASSLSEVSSNYGYTF. In DNA form, the CDR3 reads TGTGCCAGCAGCTTGAGTGAGGTTTCCTCTAACTATGGCTACACCTTC.

This clonotype was recorded at least ten times. The rearrangement links TRBV12-3 or TRBV12-4 to TRBJ1-2; the D gene is possibly TRBD1 (6 bases). The CDR3 consists of 13 residues. The V gene lost 2 bases and the J gene lost 2 bases, with 6 bases spanning the gap. The CDR3 nucleotides are TGTGCCAGCAGTTTACAGGGGAACTATGGCTACACCTTC. It yields the protein CASSLQGNYGYTF.

This clonotype was detected only a few times. This chain joins TRBV15 and TRBJ1-2, with 10 bases lining up with TRBD1. This CDR3 spans 16 amino acids. The V gene end was trimmed by 3 bases and the J gene end by 2 bases; junction bases not matched to a gene: 6. Germline V gene data show CDR1 as LNHNV and CDR2 as YYDKDF (reference sequence). CDR3 protein: CATSSHSGQGNYGYTF. DNA for the CDR3: TGTGCCACCAGCAGCCATTCGGGACAGGGGAACTATGGCTACACCTTC.

This clonotype was observed a handful of times. The chain employs TRBV20-1 and TRBJ2-7, with D possibly called TRBD1 or TRBD2 (5 bases each). The CDR3 is made up of 13 amino acids. CDR1 is DFQATT, CDR2 SNEGSKA, per germline (reference sequence). The CDR3 nucleotides read TGCAGAGCCCCCCCTGTTGGGGGAGTCGAGCAGTACTTC. Translated: CRAPPVGGVEQYF.

This clonotype showed up just a few times. The chain uses TRBV25-1 and TRBJ1-1, with D possibly TRBD1 on 5 matching bases. This CDR3 comprises 14 residues. The V gene's germline CDR1 is MGHDK and CDR2 SYGVNS. Trimming removed 4 bases at V and 0 bases at J, with 9 bases between. CDR3 in DNA: TGTGCCAGCAGTGCGGGGGGATTGAACACTGAAGCTTTCTTT. Amino acid sequence: CASSAGGLNTEAFF.

Within the sample, this clonotype is large. This chain links TRBV5-1 with TRBJ2-3; 8 nucleotides align to TRBD2. There are 16 residues in the CDR3. The germline CDR1 and CDR2 sequences are SGHRS and YFSETQ. The V segment lost 0 bases and the J segment 5 bases; nucleotides outside the gene matches: 8. The CDR3 loop is CASSLGPGGAKDTQYF. The DNA of the CDR3 is TGCGCCAGCAGCTTGGGCCCGGGAGGGGCGAAAGATACGCAGTATTTT.